These 29 T cell receptor beta chains originate from one sample sequenced in a study of T cell responses to AZD1222 COVID-19 vaccine. The assay was immunoSEQ multiplex PCR, and TCRdb's table has in-frame clones only and misses some. The sample carries roughly 65,000 clones, roughly 85% recorded once. The sequencing used peripheral blood, collected 28 days after the second AZD1222 dose. The receptors shown here come from an adult who received the AZD1222 COVID-19 vaccine.

To note about this clone: One junction end does not reproduce the germline sequence, and a read error may be involved. The chain has TRBV6-1 and TRBJ2-7; D not certain. The length of the CDR3 is 12 residues. Germline CDR1 MNHNS, CDR2 SASEGT. The CDR3 spells CASREDTYEQYF. The CDR3 DNA reads as TGTGCCAGCAGGGAAGACACCTACGAGCAGTACTTC.

The chain has TRBV7-3 and TRBJ2-7; D gene uncertain. This CDR3 comprises 16 residues. In germline, CDR1 is SGHTA, CDR2 FQGTGA. V gave up 5 bases and J gave up 7 bases, with 24 bases separating them. In DNA, the CDR3 is TGTGCCAGCAGCCCAATCCCCCGGGCCTCTCTCGGGGAGCAGTACTTC. Residues: CASSPIPRASLGEQYF.

The J gene is TRBJ1-2, the V gene TRBV5-6, with 10 positions matching TRBD1. V trimming: 7 bases; J trimming: 7 bases; junction bases outside the gene matches: 10. Germline CDR1 reads SGHDT; CDR2 reads YYEEEE. CDR3 length: 14 residues. The CDR3 loop is CASRFGDRGLGYTF. The DNA of the CDR3 is TGTGCCAGCCGGTTTGGAGACAGGGGGCTTGGCTACACCTTC. The full variable domain, with the rest looked up from reference TRBV5-6 and TRBJ1-2, is DAGVTQSPTHLIKTRGQQVTLRCSPKSGHDTVSWYQQALGQGPQFIFQYYEEEERQRGNFPDRFSGHQFPNYSSELNVNALLLGDSALYLCASRFGDRGLGYTFGSGTRLTVV.

The V and J genes are TRBV5-6 and TRBJ1-6, with D perhaps TRBD1 (6 bases). This CDR3 spans 15 amino acids. Germline CDR1 is SGHDT and CDR2 is YYEEEE. V was clipped by 5 bases and J by 2 bases, with 11 bases between them. The CDR3 is CASRFSGAYNSPLHF. CDR3 in DNA: TGTGCCAGCAGATTCTCAGGGGCCTATAATTCACCCCTCCACTTT.

The J gene is TRBJ2-2, the V gene TRBV6-6; tentatively, D is TRBD1 or TRBD2 (7 bases each). Trimming shortened V by 6 bases and J by 1 base, and 15 bases separated the two germline ends. The CDR3 is 16 residues long. Germline CDR1 and CDR2: MNHNY and SVGAGI (reference sequence). CDR3 DNA: TGTGCCAGCAGCCCCAGGGGGAGGGTGAACACCGGGGAGCTGTTTTTT. It codes for CASSPRGRVNTGELFF.

The V and J genes are TRBV18 and TRBJ1-2; the D is unclear. Germline V lookup: CDR1 KGHSH, CDR2 LQKENI. The CDR3 extends over 14 amino acids. V lost 5 bases, J lost 8 bases, and 18 bases lay in between. The CDR3 DNA reads as TGTGCCAGCTCAACCCTGGCGGGGATCGACGGCTACACCTTC. Translating it yields CASSTLAGIDGYTF. Using reference TRBV18 and TRBJ1-2 for the parts outside the CDR3, the full variable domain is NAGVMQNPRHLVRRRGQEARLRCSPMKGHSHVYWYRQLPEEGLKFMVYLQKENIIDESGMPKERFSAEFPKEGPSILRIQQVVRGDSAAYFCASSTLAGIDGYTFGSGTRLTVV.

CDR3 coding DNA: TGTGCCAGGGAGTCGGCTGGAAACACCATATATTTT. Residues: CARESAGNTIYF. This chain joins TRBV2 and TRBJ1-3; D is uncertain. Germline lookup yields CDR1 SNHLY and CDR2 FYNNEI. The CDR3 is 12 residues long. V was cut by 9 bases and J by 2 bases, with 8 bases left in between.

Of note for this clone: A junction end diverges from the germline sequence, so it may reflect a read error. The CDR3 sequence: CANSSGDYQETQYF. The CDR3 nucleotides read TGTGCCAACAGCTCCGGGGACTACCAAGAGACCCAGTACTTC. The chain joins TRBV11-2 to TRBJ2-5, with D possibly matching TRBD2 (6 bases). The CDR3 contains 14 residues. In germline, CDR1 is SGHAT, CDR2 FQNNGV.

This chain uses TRBV7-3 with TRBJ2-3, with 9 positions matching TRBD2. With 1 base clipped from V and 3 bases from J, the junction kept 8 bases outside the gene matches. CDR3 size: 17 residues. Germline assignment: CDR1 SGHTA and CDR2 FQGTGA. CDR3 sequence: CASSLIPRGGWTDTQYF. The CDR3 DNA is TGTGCCAGCAGCTTAATCCCGCGGGGGGGCTGGACAGATACGCAGTATTTT.

This chain links TRBV7-9 with TRBJ2-1; the D is unclear. Germline V lookup: CDR1 SEHNR, CDR2 FQNEAQ (reference sequence). The CDR3 has 11 residues. V dropped 5 bases and J dropped 10 bases, with 9 bases sitting between them. In DNA form, the CDR3 reads TGTGCCAGCAGCGGATTCCACGAGCAGTTCTTC. This translates into CASSGFHEQFF.

In its sample, this clone was seen once. The J gene is TRBJ2-5, the V gene TRBV12-3 or TRBV12-4; possibly TRBD1 or TRBD2 for D (6 bases each). Trimming cost V 4 bases and J 5 bases, with 11 bases left between them. The CDR3 is 13 residues long. CDR3 amino acids: CASSWGAEETQYF. DNA for the CDR3: TGTGCCAGCAGTTGGGGGGCCGAGGAGACCCAGTACTTC.

The chain combines TRBV10-1 with TRBJ1-2; TRBD1 aligns across 8 bases. V dropped 7 bases and J dropped 0; count of bases not matched to a gene: 4. The length of the CDR3 is 14 residues. Germline-derived CDR1 and CDR2 are WNHNN and SYGVQD (reference sequence). CDR3 protein: CASKDRVANYGYTF. Here the CDR3 DNA reads TGCGCCAGCAAGGACAGGGTAGCTAACTATGGCTACACCTTC.

This clone has just a few counts. The chain carries TRBV7-8 and TRBJ1-2; TRBD1 is a possible D gene (5 bases). Germline CDR1 is SGHVS and CDR2 is FQNEAQ. Trimming left V 5 bases short and J 10 bases short, with 14 bases between. This CDR3 is 12 amino acids long. This CDR3 is CASSPRTGDYTF. For the CDR3, the DNA is TGTGCCAGCAGCCCTAGAACGGGGGACTACACCTTC.

This rearrangement joins TRBV14 to TRBJ1-4; no definite D call. Between the trimmed V and J ends, which lost 4 bases and 5 bases, there was a span of 20 bases. Germline values: CDR1 SGHDN, CDR2 FVKESK. The CDR3 length is 17 residues. CDR3 nucleotides: TGTGCCAGCAGCCGAAACCTTAGGACCAATACCAATGAAAAACTGTTTTTT. Translation: CASSRNLRTNTNEKLFF.

V gene TRBV30 combines with J gene TRBJ2-7, with D possibly matching TRBD2 (6 bases). Germline CDR1 GTSNPN, CDR2 SVGIG (reference sequence). This CDR3 has 14 residues. Trimming shortened V by 5 bases and J by 6 bases, and 20 bases separated the two germline ends. The chain's CDR3 is CAWYHPGRRGEQYF. Here the CDR3 DNA reads TGTGCCTGGTACCACCCCGGGAGAAGGGGCGAGCAGTACTTC.

The rearrangement uses TRBV27 and TRBJ2-5; no clear D. The CDR3 is made up of 12 amino acids. V lost 5 bases to trimming and J lost 7 bases, with 11 bases between them. CDR1 is MNHEY and CDR2 is SMNVEV in the germline V gene (reference sequence). For the CDR3, the DNA is TGTGCCAGCAGTGGGCAAGTCGGGACCCAGTACTTC. Translating it yields CASSGQVGTQYF.

This clone was recorded many times. The CDR3 nucleotides are TGTGCCAGCAGCCGTACGGGGTATGGCTACACCTTC. It specifies CASSRTGYGYTF. The V call is TRBV3-1 (or the pseudogene TRBV3-2), the J call TRBJ1-2; no clear D. The V end was cut by 4 bases, the J end by 5 bases, with 8 bases between. The CDR3 spans 12 residues. Germline lookup yields CDR1 LGHDT and CDR2 YNNKEL (reference sequence).

The chain uses TRBV7-9 and TRBJ1-2, with TRBD1 matching over 8 bases. The trim removed 5 bases at V and 8 bases at J, leaving 7 bases unmatched. The length of the CDR3 is 13 residues. The V gene's germline CDR1 is SEHNR and CDR2 FQNEAQ (reference sequence). CDR3 DNA: TGTGCCAGCAGCGTGAAACAGGGGGGAGGCTACACCTTC. Encoded protein: CASSVKQGGGYTF.

V and J are TRBV5-6 and TRBJ1-2; D remains unclear. This CDR3 is built from 15 residues. Trimming took 0 bases from V and 4 from J, leaving 13 bases between them. The V gene's germline CDR1 is SGHDT and CDR2 YYEEEE. The CDR3 DNA reads as TGTGCCAGCAGCTTGGCCTTGGGGATTGCCTATGGCTACACCTTC. Protein product: CASSLALGIAYGYTF.

The chain couples TRBV29-1 to TRBJ1-5, with 7 bases fitting TRBD1. V trimming: 6 bases; J trimming: 3 bases; junction bases outside the gene matches: 11. The CDR3 extends over 15 amino acids. Germline V gives CDR1 SQVTM, CDR2 ANQGSEA. CDR3 sequence (DNA): TGCAGCGTCCTACTGACAGGGTCCCTCAATCAGCCCCAGCATTTT. Translated: CSVLLTGSLNQPQHF. Looking up the rest from reference TRBV29-1 and TRBJ1-5 gives the full variable domain: SAVISQKPSRDICQRGTSLTIQCQVDSQVTMMFWYRQQPGQSLTLIATANQGSEATYESGFVIDKFPISRPNLTFSTLTVSNMSPEDSSIYLCSVLLTGSLNQPQHFGDGTRLSIL.

The table lists this clone with a few counts. The chain recombines TRBV6-5 with TRBJ2-1, with 7 bases that match TRBD2. The J segment lost 5 bases and the V segment lost 10 bases, leaving 14 bases of the junction unmatched. This CDR3 has 15 amino acids. Germline V CDR1 and CDR2: MNHEY, SVGAGI. The CDR3 is CATQREGGVNNEQFF. The CDR3 nucleotides read TGTGCCACCCAGAGGGAGGGAGGAGTTAACAATGAGCAGTTCTTC.

The chain carries TRBV6-5 and TRBJ2-7; TRBD2 is a possible D gene (6 bases). This CDR3 is 14 amino acids long. The germline gives CDR1 MNHEY, CDR2 SVGAGI. V was pared by 2 bases and J by 3 bases, with 11 bases between. The CDR3 sequence is CASSYDGSFYEQYF. The DNA of the CDR3 is TGTGCCAGCAGTTACGACGGGAGCTTCTACGAGCAGTACTTC.

The V and J genes are TRBV7-9 and TRBJ2-3; 7 bases are shared with TRBD1. V was pared by 5 bases and J by 2 bases, with 7 bases of the junction left unmatched. CDR3 length equals 15 residues. CDR1 and CDR2 from the germline V gene are SEHNR and FQNEAQ (reference sequence). CDR3 nucleotides: TGTGCCAGCAGCCTCTCAACAGGGGACACAGATACGCAGTATTTT. This gives the protein CASSLSTGDTDTQYF.

This clone was seen once. The rearrangement uses TRBV27 and TRBJ1-5, with D possibly TRBD1 on 5 matching bases. This CDR3 comprises 15 residues. Trimming pared 8 bases from V and 1 base from J, leaving 15 bases between. CDR1 MNHEY and CDR2 SMNVEV come from the germline V gene (reference sequence). CDR3 bases: TGTGCCAGCGGCGCCAGGGACGGGAGCAATCAGCCCCAGCATTTT. Translated, it gives CASGARDGSNQPQHF.

The CDR3, as DNA: TGTGCCAGCAGCCAAGCCAGACTAGGCACCTACGAGCAGTACTTC. Amino acid sequence: CASSQARLGTYEQYF. The rearrangement links TRBV3-1 (or the pseudogene TRBV3-2) to TRBJ2-7; TRBD2 is a possible D gene (6 bases). There are 15 residues in the CDR3. Germline V lookup: CDR1 LGHDT, CDR2 YNNKEL (reference sequence). The V end was cut by 1 base, the J end by 2 bases, with 12 bases between.

The chain combines TRBV2 with TRBJ1-4, with 9 nucleotides matching TRBD1. V lost 6 bases and J lost 8; bases outside the gene matches: 4. The CDR3 runs to 13 residues. Germline V CDR1 and CDR2: SNHLY, FYNNEI. CDR3 bases: TGTGCCAGCAGACGGGACAGGGACGAAAAACTGTTTTTT. It specifies CASRRDRDEKLFF. Full variable domain (remainder filled in from reference TRBV2 and TRBJ1-4): EPEVTQTPSHQVTQMGQEVILRCVPISNHLYFYWYRQILGQKVEFLVSFYNNEISEKSEIFDDQFSVERPDGSNFTLKIRSTKLEDSAMYFCASRRDRDEKLFFGSGTQLSVL.

The chain carries TRBV6-5 and TRBJ2-2; D possibly corresponds to TRBD1 (6 bases). V lost 4 bases, J lost 7 bases, and 19 bases lay in between. The CDR3 has 16 amino acids. Germline CDR1 MNHEY, CDR2 SVGAGI. This CDR3 is CASSSRITGWDGELFF. CDR3 coding DNA: TGTGCCAGCAGTTCCCGGATTACAGGGTGGGACGGGGAGCTGTTTTTT.

The chain has TRBV27 and TRBJ1-5, with D perhaps matching TRBD1 (5 bases). This CDR3 is built from 13 residues. CDR1 MNHEY and CDR2 SMNVEV come from the germline V gene (reference sequence). The germline V and J ends were trimmed by 5 bases and 7 bases, with 12 bases remaining between them. CDR3 residues: CASSLRGLQPQHF. In DNA form, the CDR3 reads TGTGCCAGCAGTCTCCGGGGCCTCCAGCCCCAGCATTTT.

The J gene is TRBJ1-4, the V gene TRBV29-1; 7 nucleotides line up with TRBD1. J lost 7 bases, V lost 7 bases, and 9 bases had no gene match. CDR1 is SQVTM and CDR2 is ANQGSEA in the germline V gene. The CDR3 spans 13 residues. CDR3 DNA sequence: TGCAGCGCTCTAGGGGGCGCGGGTGAAAAACTGTTTTTT. Its protein is CSALGGAGEKLFF.